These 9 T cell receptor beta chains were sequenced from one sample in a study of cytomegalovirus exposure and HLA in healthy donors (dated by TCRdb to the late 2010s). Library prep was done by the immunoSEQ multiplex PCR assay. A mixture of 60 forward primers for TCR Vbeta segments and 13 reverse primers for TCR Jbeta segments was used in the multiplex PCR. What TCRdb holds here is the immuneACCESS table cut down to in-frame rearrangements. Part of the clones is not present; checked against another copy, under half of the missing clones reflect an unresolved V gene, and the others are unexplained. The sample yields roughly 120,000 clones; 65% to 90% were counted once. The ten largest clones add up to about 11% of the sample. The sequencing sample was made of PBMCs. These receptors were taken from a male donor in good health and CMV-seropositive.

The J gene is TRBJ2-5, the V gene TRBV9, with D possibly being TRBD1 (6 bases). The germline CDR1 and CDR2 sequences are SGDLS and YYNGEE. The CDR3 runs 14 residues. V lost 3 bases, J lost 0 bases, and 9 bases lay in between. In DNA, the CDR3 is TGTGCCAGCAGCGGACAGGATAACCAAGAGACCCAGTACTTC. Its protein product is CASSGQDNQETQYF.

CDR3 protein: CASSYSRPRVSYEQYF. In nucleotides, the CDR3 is TGTGCCAGCAGTTACTCGCGGCCGAGGGTTTCCTACGAGCAGTACTTC. This rearrangement joins TRBV6-5 to TRBJ2-7; D is possibly TRBD2 (5 bases). CDR1 MNHEY and CDR2 SVGAGI come from the germline V gene. Trimming shortened V by 0 bases and J by 1 base, and 13 bases separated the two germline ends. The CDR3 length is 16 residues.

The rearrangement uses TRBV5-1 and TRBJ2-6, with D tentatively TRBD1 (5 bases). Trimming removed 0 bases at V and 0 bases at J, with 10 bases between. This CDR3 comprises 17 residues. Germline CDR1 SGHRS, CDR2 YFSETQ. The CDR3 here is CASSLADRYSGANVLTF. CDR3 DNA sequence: TGCGCCAGCAGCTTGGCAGACAGATACTCTGGGGCCAACGTCCTGACTTTC.

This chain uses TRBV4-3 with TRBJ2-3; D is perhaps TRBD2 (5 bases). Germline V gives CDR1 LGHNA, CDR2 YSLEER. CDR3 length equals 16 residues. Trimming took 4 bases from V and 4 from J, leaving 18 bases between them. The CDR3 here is CASSPLLTRGSDTQYF. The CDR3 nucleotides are TGCGCCAGCAGCCCTCTCCTAACTAGAGGTTCAGATACGCAGTATTTT.

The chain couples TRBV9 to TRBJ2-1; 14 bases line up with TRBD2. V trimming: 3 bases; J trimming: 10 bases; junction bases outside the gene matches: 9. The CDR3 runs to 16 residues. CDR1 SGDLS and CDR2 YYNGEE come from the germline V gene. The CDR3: CASSEGTSGRFGEQFF. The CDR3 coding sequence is TGTGCCAGCAGCGAGGGGACTAGCGGGAGATTTGGGGAGCAGTTCTTC.

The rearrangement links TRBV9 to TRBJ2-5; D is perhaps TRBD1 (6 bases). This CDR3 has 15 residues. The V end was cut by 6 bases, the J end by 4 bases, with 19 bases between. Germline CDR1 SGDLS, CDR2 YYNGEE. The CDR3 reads CASTPQGGYGETQYF. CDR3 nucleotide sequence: TGTGCCAGCACCCCTCAAGGGGGATACGGAGAGACCCAGTACTTC.

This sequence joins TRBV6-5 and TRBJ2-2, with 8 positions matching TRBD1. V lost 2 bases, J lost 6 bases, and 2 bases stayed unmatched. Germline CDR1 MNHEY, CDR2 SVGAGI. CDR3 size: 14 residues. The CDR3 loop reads CASSYGQGAGELFF. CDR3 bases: TGTGCCAGCAGTTACGGACAGGGCGCCGGGGAGCTGTTTTTT.

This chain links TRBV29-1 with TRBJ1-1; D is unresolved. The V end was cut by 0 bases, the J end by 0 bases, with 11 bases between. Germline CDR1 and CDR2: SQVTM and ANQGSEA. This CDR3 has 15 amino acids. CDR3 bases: TGCAGCGTTGAAGATCCGGCAGACATGAACACTGAAGCTTTCTTT. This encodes CSVEDPADMNTEAFF.

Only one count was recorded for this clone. The CDR3 DNA is TGTGCCTGGAGTGATACGATTAGGGCTAGCGGGAGAGACAATGAGCAGTTCTTC. Translated: CAWSDTIRASGRDNEQFF. The genes are TRBV30 and TRBJ2-1, with 10 positions matching TRBD2. The CDR3 covers 18 residues. V gave up 1 base and J gave up 5 bases; unmatched junction bases: 14. Germline V gene lookup returns CDR1 GTSNPN and CDR2 SVGIG (reference sequence).